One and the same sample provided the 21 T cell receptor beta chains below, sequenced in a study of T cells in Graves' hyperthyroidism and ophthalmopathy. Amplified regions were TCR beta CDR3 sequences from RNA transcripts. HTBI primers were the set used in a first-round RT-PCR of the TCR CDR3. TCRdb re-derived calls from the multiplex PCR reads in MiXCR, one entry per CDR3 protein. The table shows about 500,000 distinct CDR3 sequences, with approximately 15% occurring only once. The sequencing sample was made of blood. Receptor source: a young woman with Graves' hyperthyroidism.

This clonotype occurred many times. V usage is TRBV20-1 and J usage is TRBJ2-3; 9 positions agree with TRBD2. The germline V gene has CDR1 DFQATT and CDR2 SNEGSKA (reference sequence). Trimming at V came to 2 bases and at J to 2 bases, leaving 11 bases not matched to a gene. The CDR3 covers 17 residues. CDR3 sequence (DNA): TGCAGTGCTAGAACTTTCCAGCGGGAGGCACCCACAGATACGCAGTATTTT. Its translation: CSARTFQREAPTDTQYF.

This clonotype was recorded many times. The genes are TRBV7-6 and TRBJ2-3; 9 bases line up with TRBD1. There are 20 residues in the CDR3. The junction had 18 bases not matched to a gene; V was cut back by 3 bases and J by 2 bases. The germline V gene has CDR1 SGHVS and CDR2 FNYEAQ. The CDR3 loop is CASSFPNRGHRTSDTDTQYF. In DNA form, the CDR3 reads TGTGCCAGCAGCTTTCCCAACAGGGGGCATCGAACTAGCGACACAGATACGCAGTATTTT.

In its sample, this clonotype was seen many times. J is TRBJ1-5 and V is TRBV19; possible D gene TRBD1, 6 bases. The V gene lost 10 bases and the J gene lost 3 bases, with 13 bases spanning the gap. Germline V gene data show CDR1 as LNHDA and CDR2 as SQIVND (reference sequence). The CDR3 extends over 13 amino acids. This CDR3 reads CATSDRINQPQHF. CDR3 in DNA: TGTGCCACCTCAGACAGGATCAATCAGCCCCAGCATTTT.

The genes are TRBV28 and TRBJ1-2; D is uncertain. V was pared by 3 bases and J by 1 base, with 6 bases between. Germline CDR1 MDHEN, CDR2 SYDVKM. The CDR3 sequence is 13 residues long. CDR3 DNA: TGTGCCAGCAGTTTCTTGATTAACTATGGCTACACCTTC. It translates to CASSFLINYGYTF.

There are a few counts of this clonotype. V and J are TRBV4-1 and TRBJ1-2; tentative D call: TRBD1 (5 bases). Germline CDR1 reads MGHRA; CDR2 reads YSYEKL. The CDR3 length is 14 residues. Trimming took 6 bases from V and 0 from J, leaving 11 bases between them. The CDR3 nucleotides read TGCGCCAGCAGTGACGAGACAGCTAACTATGGCTACACCTTC. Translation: CASSDETANYGYTF.

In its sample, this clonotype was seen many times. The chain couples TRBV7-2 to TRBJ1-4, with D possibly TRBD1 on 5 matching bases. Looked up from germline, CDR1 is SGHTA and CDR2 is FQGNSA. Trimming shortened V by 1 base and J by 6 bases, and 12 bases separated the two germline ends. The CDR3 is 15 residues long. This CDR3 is CASSLDRGDDEKLFF. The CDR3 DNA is TGTGCCAGCAGCTTAGACCGGGGGGATGATGAAAAACTGTTTTTT.

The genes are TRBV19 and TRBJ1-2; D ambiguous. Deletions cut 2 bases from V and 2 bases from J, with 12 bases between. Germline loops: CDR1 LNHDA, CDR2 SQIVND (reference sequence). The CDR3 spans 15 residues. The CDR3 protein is CASSISRVRNYGYTF. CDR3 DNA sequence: TGTGCCAGTAGTATAAGCCGGGTCAGGAACTATGGCTACACCTTC.

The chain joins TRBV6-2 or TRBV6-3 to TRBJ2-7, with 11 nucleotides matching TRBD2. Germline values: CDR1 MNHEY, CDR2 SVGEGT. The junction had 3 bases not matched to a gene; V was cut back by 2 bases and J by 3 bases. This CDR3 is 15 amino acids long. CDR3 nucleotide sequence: TGTGCCAGCAGTTACCCGACTAGCGGGGTCTACGAGCAGTACTTC. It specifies CASSYPTSGVYEQYF.

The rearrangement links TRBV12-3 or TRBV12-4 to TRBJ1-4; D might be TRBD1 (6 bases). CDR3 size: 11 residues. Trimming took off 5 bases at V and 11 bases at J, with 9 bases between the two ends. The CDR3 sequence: CASSLQGKLFF. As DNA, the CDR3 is TGTGCCAGCAGTCTCCAGGGGAAACTGTTTTTT.

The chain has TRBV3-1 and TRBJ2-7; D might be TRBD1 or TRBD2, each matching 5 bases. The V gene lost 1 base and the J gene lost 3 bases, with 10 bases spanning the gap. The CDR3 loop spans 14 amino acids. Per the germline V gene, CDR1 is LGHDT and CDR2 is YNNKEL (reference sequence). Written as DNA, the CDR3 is TGTGCCAGCAGCCAAGGGGGGTACAACTACGAGCAGTACTTC. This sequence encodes CASSQGGYNYEQYF.

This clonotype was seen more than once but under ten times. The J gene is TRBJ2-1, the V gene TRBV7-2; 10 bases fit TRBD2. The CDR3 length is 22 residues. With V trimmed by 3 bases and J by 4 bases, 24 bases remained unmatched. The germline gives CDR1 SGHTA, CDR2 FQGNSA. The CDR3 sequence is CASSFIPEGLAGVFGEYNEQFF. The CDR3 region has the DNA TGTGCCAGCAGCTTCATCCCGGAAGGGCTAGCGGGAGTCTTTGGGGAGTACAATGAGCAGTTCTTC.

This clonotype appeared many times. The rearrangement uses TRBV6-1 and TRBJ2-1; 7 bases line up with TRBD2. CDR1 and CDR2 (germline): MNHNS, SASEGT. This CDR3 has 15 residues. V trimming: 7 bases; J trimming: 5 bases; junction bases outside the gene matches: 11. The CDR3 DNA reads TGTGCCAGCATGGATTGGGCGGGAGAGCACAATGAGCAGTTCTTC. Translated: CASMDWAGEHNEQFF.

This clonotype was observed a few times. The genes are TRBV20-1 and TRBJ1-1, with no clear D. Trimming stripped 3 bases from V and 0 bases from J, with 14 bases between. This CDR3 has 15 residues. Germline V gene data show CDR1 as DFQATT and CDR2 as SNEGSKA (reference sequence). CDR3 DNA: TGCAGTGCTAGGCGGGCAGGCCCAATGAACACTGAAGCTTTCTTT. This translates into CSARRAGPMNTEAFF.

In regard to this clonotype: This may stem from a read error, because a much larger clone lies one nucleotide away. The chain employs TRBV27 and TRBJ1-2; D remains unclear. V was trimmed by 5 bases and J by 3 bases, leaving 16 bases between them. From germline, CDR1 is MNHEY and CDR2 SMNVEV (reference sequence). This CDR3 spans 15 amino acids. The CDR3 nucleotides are TGTGCCAGCAGTCCTAGGCTGATAGAATACTATGGCTACACCTTC. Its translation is CASSPRLIEYYGYTF.

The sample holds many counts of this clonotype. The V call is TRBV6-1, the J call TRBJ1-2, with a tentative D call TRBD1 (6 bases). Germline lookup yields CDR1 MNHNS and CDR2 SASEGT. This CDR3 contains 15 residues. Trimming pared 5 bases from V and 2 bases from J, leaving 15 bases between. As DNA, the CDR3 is TGTGCCAGCAGTCAGGACAGCTCCTTCAACTATGGCTACACCTTC. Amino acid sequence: CASSQDSSFNYGYTF.

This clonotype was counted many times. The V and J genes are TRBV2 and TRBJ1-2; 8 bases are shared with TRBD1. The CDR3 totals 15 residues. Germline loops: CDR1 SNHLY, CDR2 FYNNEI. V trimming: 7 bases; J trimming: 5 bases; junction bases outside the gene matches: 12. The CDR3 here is CASTPGVQGAYGYTF. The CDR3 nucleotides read TGTGCCAGCACCCCGGGCGTCCAGGGGGCGTATGGCTACACCTTC. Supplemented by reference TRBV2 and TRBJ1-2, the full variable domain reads EPEVTQTPSHQVTQMGQEVILRCVPISNHLYFYWYRQILGQKVEFLVSFYNNEISEKSEIFDDQFSVERPDGSNFTLKIRSTKLEDSAMYFCASTPGVQGAYGYTFGSGTRLTVV.

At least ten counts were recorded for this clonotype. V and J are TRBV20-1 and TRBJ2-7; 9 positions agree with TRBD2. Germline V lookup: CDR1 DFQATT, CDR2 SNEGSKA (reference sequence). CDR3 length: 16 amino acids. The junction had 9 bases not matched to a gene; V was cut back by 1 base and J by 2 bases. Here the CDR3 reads CSARGTGTSLTYEQYF. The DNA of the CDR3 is TGCAGTGCTAGAGGAACCGGGACTAGCCTCACCTACGAGCAGTACTTC.

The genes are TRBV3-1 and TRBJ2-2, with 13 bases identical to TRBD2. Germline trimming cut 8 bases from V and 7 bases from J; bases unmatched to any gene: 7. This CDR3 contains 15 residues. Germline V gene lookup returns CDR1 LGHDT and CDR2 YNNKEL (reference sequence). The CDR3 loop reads CASGGLAGPNGELFF. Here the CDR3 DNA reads TGTGCCAGCGGGGGACTAGCGGGGCCGAACGGGGAGCTGTTTTTT.

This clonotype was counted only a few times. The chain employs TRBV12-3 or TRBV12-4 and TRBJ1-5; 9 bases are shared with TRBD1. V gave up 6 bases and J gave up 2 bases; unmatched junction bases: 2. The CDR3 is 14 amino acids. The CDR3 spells CASRWTGGNQPQHF. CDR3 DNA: TGTGCCAGCAGATGGACAGGGGGCAATCAGCCCCAGCATTTT.

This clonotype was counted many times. CDR3 protein: CAWSRGSITGEQYF. DNA of the CDR3: TGTGCCTGGAGTCGTGGGTCTATCACTGGCGAGCAGTACTTC. This sequence joins TRBV30 and TRBJ2-7; no definite D call. This CDR3 contains 14 residues. The germline gives CDR1 GTSNPN, CDR2 SVGIG (reference sequence). Trimming cost V 2 bases and J 6 bases, with 17 bases left between them.

The CDR3 region is CASSVTNNEQFF. The DNA for the CDR3 is TGTGCCAGCAGCGTGACTAACAATGAGCAGTTCTTC. The chain combines TRBV13 with TRBJ2-1, with D perhaps matching TRBD2 (5 bases). The V end was cut by 5 bases, the J end by 5 bases, with 7 bases between. The CDR3 is made up of 12 amino acids. CDR1 and CDR2 from the germline V gene are PRHDT and FYEKMQ (reference sequence).